Listed below are T cell receptor beta chains from one sample, sequenced in a study of T cells in Graves' hyperthyroidism and ophthalmopathy. TCRdb ran MiXCR on the multiplex PCR reads and lists one entry per CDR3 protein. The repertoire holds hundreds of thousands of distinct CDR3 sequences, with around a fifth as singletons. Source material: blood. The receptors stem from a woman in her 70s with Graves' ophthalmopathy. Each CDR3 is given with its conserved first and last residue. D genes are given only for firm matches. The size entry is marked missing in some rows and otherwise reads once, few, many or a size class.

>TRBJ2-3|TRBV30|.|14|.
CAWSGNGGTDTQYF
TGTGCCTGGAGTGGTAACGGGGGAACAGATACGCAGTATTTT
>TRBJ1-6|TRBV25-1|TRBD1|15|.
CASSGLGTGSRPLHF
TGTGCCAGCAGTGGGTTGGGGACAGGGTCAAGACCCCTCCACTTT
>TRBJ2-1|TRBV12-3/TRBV12-4|.|15|few
CASSFGADGGREQFF
TGTGCCAGCAGTTTCGGAGCGGATGGGGGACGTGAGCAGTTCTTC
>TRBJ2-7|TRBV20-1|TRBD2|17|many
CSARDLRRRGSSYEQYF
TGCAGTGCTAGAGATCTGAGGCGGCGGGGGAGCTCCTACGAGCAGTACTTC
>TRBJ1-4|TRBV15|TRBD1|15|few
CATSREGQGVEKLFF
TGTGCCACCAGCAGAGAGGGACAGGGGGTTGAAAAACTGTTTTTT
>TRBJ1-2|TRBV27|.|15|many
CASSSLQMLNYGYTF
TGTGCCAGCAGTTCCCTCCAGATGTTAAACTATGGCTACACCTTC
>TRBJ2-1|TRBV6-2/TRBV6-3|.|17|.
CASSYSIVQSSYNEQFF
TGTGCCAGCAGTTACTCGATTGTACAGAGCTCCTACAATGAGCAGTTCTTC
>TRBJ2-1|TRBV20-1|.|11|.
CSARTISEQFF
TGCAGTGCTCGGACTATATCTGAGCAGTTCTTC
>TRBJ1-1|TRBV11-2|.|15|many
CASSLDSRQITEAFF
TGTGCCAGCAGCTTAGACTCGAGACAGATCACTGAAGCTTTCTTT
>TRBJ1-2|TRBV10-3|.|11|many
CAISDMGGYTF
TGTGCCATCAGTGATATGGGAGGCTACACCTTC
>TRBJ1-1|TRBV28|.|13|.
CASSRGGYTEAFF
TGTGCCAGCAGCCGGGGGGGGTACACTGAAGCTTTCTTT
>TRBJ2-1|TRBV13|TRBD2|18|.
CASSNIKVAGVSYNEQFF
TGTGCCAGCAGCAATATAAAGGTAGCGGGAGTATCCTACAATGAGCAGTTCTTC